Detailed here is one T cell receptor (beta chain). This sample was taken from a study of blood T cells in healthy people across ages. PCR was performed a second time for about 6 to 12 cycles using a sample-barcoded 5' primer and a J-beta primer mix. TCRdb reprocessed the 5' RACE reads via MiXCR and lists one record per CDR3 protein. The sample records about 600,000 distinct CDR3 sequences, 40% to 55% being singletons. The CDR3 loop spans 16 amino acids. Trimming removed 4 bases at V and 4 bases at J, with 20 bases between. From germline, CDR1 is SGHTA and CDR2 FQGTGA. The rearrangement links TRBV7-3 to TRBJ2-7; D possibly matches TRBD1 or TRBD2 (6 bases each). The clonotype comes from an elderly man in good health. Specimen: blood. CDR3 loop: CASSSRDGGPGYEQYF. DNA of the CDR3: TGTGCCAGCAGCTCACGTGATGGGGGGCCGGGGTACGAGCAGTACTTC.